The 17 T cell receptor beta chains given below trace back to one sample, sequenced in a study of blood T cells in healthy people across ages. Then a second PCR, running roughly 7 to 12 cycles, was carried out with a sample-barcoded 5' primer and a J-beta primer mix. TCRdb recomputed calls from the 5' RACE reads with MiXCR, one row per CDR3 protein. The data hold around 500,000 distinct CDR3 sequences, with roughly 48% observed a single time. Input material: blood. These receptors were taken from a man at least 80 years old in good health.

The genes are TRBV7-2 and TRBJ2-3, with TRBD1 as a possible D gene (5 bases). The CDR3 has 13 amino acids. V lost 8 bases, J lost 4 bases, and 13 bases lay in between. The germline CDR1 and CDR2 sequences are SGHTA and FQGNSA. CDR3 DNA sequence: TGTGCCAGCCTTCAAGGGGCGGCAGATACGCAGTATTTT. As protein: CASLQGAADTQYF. Variable domain in full (rest from reference TRBV7-2 and TRBJ2-3): GAGVSQSPSNKVTEKGKDVELRCDPISGHTALYWYRQSLGQGLEFLIYFQGNSAPDKSGLPSDRFSAERTGGSVSTLTIQRTQQEDSAVYLCASLQGAADTQYFGPGTRLTVL.

In its sample, this clonotype was seen many times. A much larger clone is a single base away; this may be a read error. The chain has TRBV6-5 and TRBJ2-6; 7 positions match TRBD1. V shed 4 bases and J 2 bases; nucleotides not matched to a gene: 11. This CDR3 region has 18 residues. Germline CDR1 and CDR2: MNHEY and SVGAGI. This chain's CDR3 is CASSWYRGRRTGANVLTF. As DNA, the CDR3 is TGTGCCAGCAGTTGGTACAGGGGACGCCGCACTGGGGCCAACGTCCTGACTTTC.

This clonotype was counted between two and nine times. The chain links TRBV6-6 to TRBJ2-5; a weak D match, TRBD2 (5 bases). The germline V and J ends were trimmed by 0 bases and 5 bases, with 16 bases remaining between them. The CDR3 has 16 amino acids. CDR1 is MNHNY, CDR2 SVGAGI, per germline (reference sequence). This CDR3 is CASSYSPGRRGETQYF. The CDR3 region has the DNA TGTGCCAGCAGTTACTCACCCGGCCGCCGCGGGGAGACCCAGTACTTC.

This clonotype was recorded a few times. The chain is built from TRBV20-1 and TRBJ1-5; a weak D match, TRBD1 (6 bases). V was trimmed by 3 bases and J by 5 bases, leaving 14 bases between them. This CDR3 is built from 14 residues. Germline V gene lookup returns CDR1 DFQATT and CDR2 SNEGSKA (reference sequence). The CDR3 loop is CSARSWDKYQPQHF. CDR3 nucleotide sequence: TGCAGTGCTAGGAGCTGGGACAAGTATCAGCCCCAGCATTTT.

V usage is TRBV20-1 and J usage is TRBJ1-1, with 10 bases matching TRBD1. The CDR3 contains 13 residues. V shed 5 bases, J shed 6 bases, and the junction held 6 bases outside the gene matches. Germline V gene lookup returns CDR1 DFQATT and CDR2 SNEGSKA (reference sequence). CDR3 in amino acids: CSAPGQGRAEAFF. The CDR3 coding sequence is TGCAGTGCTCCGGGACAGGGGAGAGCTGAAGCTTTCTTT.

This chain links TRBV20-1 with TRBJ1-2, with D perhaps matching TRBD1 (5 bases). CDR3 length: 13 amino acids. CDR1 and CDR2 (germline): DFQATT, SNEGSKA (reference sequence). Deletions cut 6 bases from V and 1 base from J, with 12 bases between. The CDR3 here is CSARQNINYGYTF. CDR3 nucleotides: TGCAGTGCCCGACAGAATATTAACTATGGCTACACCTTC.

CDR3 loop: CASSPGIRDQPQHF. The CDR3 nucleotides are TGTGCCAGCAGTCCTGGGATTAGGGATCAGCCCCAGCATTTT. The V call is TRBV28, the J call TRBJ1-5; D gene unclear. The V and J ends lost 5 bases and 5 bases respectively, with 13 bases between them. The CDR3 runs to 14 residues. Germline CDR1 MDHEN, CDR2 SYDVKM.

This clonotype was seen many times. V and J are TRBV6-5 and TRBJ2-7; the D is unclear. The CDR3 has 13 residues. V lost 0 bases and J lost 3, with 6 bases in between. Germline CDR1 and CDR2: MNHEY and SVGAGI. The CDR3 coding sequence is TGTGCCAGCAGTTACTCGAAGGGCTACGAGCAGTACTTC. It translates to CASSYSKGYEQYF.

This clonotype was recorded many times. The chain couples TRBV7-2 to TRBJ2-3; D may be TRBD2 (6 bases). Between the trimmed V and J ends, which lost 4 bases and 6 bases, there was a span of 17 bases. The germline V gene has CDR1 SGHTA and CDR2 FQGNSA. There are 15 residues in the CDR3. CDR3 sequence reads: CASSSTEGLRDTQYF. CDR3 nucleotides: TGTGCCAGCAGCTCGACGGAGGGGCTCAGGGATACGCAGTATTTT.

This clonotype was observed a handful of times. V is TRBV5-1 and J is TRBJ2-6, with D perhaps assigned TRBD1 or TRBD2 (5 bases each). The germline V gene encodes CDR1 SGHRS and CDR2 YFSETQ. Trimming removed 0 bases from V and 0 bases from J, with 10 bases in between. The CDR3 is made up of 17 amino acids. CDR3 DNA sequence: TGCGCCAGCAGCTTGGAGGGACGGAGCTCTGGGGCCAACGTCCTGACTTTC. This codes for CASSLEGRSSGANVLTF.

This clonotype was picked up a small number of times. The chain employs TRBV3-1 and TRBJ1-2; D is possibly TRBD1 (5 bases). V gave up 1 base and J gave up 8 bases, with 8 bases separating them. CDR1 LGHDT and CDR2 YNNKEL come from the germline V gene (reference sequence). CDR3 length equals 12 residues. CDR3 residues: CASSQGQIGYTF. CDR3 nucleotide sequence: TGTGCCAGCAGCCAAGGACAGATCGGCTACACCTTC.

V and J are TRBV6-5 and TRBJ1-2; no clear D. The CDR3 extends over 15 amino acids. Germline loops: CDR1 MNHEY, CDR2 SVGAGI. Trimming shortened V by 3 bases and J by 2 bases, and 13 bases separated the two germline ends. The DNA for the CDR3 is TGTGCCAGCAGTTATCGGGGAGCCGCGAACTATGGCTACACCTTC. Amino acids: CASSYRGAANYGYTF.

V and J are TRBV20-1 and TRBJ1-1, with 7 nucleotides matching TRBD1. The CDR3 consists of 14 residues. V shed 3 bases and J 0 bases; nucleotides not matched to a gene: 4. Germline V gene sequence: CDR1 DFQATT, CDR2 SNEGSKA (reference sequence). CDR3 residues: CSASPGQLNTEAFF. DNA of the CDR3: TGCAGTGCTAGCCCGGGACAGCTGAACACTGAAGCTTTCTTT.

The chain carries TRBV4-3 and TRBJ2-7, with TRBD1 as a possible D gene (5 bases). The CDR3 sequence is 15 residues long. Trimming stripped 7 bases from V and 0 bases from J, with 16 bases between. Germline lookup yields CDR1 LGHNA and CDR2 YSLEER. The CDR3 is CASIQGRGFSYEQYF. In nucleotides, the CDR3 is TGCGCCAGCATCCAGGGCCGAGGCTTCTCCTACGAGCAGTACTTC.

This chain joins TRBV6-2 or TRBV6-3 and TRBJ2-7; 10 bases are a match to TRBD2. V trimming: 11 bases; J trimming: 2 bases; junction bases outside the gene matches: 9. The CDR3 covers 14 residues. CDR1 MNHEY and CDR2 SVGEGT come from the germline V gene. CDR3 nucleotides: TGTGCCGGGGAGAGGACTAGCGGACCCTACGAGCAGTACTTC. Translating gives CAGERTSGPYEQYF.

This chain links TRBV6-5 with TRBJ2-3; possibly TRBD2 for D (7 bases). The CDR3 totals 15 residues. Per germline, CDR1 MNHEY and CDR2 SVGAGI. V lost 2 bases and J 8 bases, leaving 17 bases between the germline ends. CDR3 DNA: TGTGCCAGCAGTTACAGGGTGACGGGGGGCTGTACGCAGTATTTT. Protein sequence: CASSYRVTGGCTQYF.

The chain carries TRBV10-3 and TRBJ2-1; maybe TRBD2 (7 bases). Germline values: CDR1 ENHRY, CDR2 SYGVKD. The CDR3 loop spans 13 amino acids. V shed 7 bases and J shed 4 bases, with 11 bases lying between them. The CDR3 sequence: CAIMGGPYNEQFF. CDR3 coding DNA: TGTGCCATCATGGGGGGGCCTTACAATGAGCAGTTCTTC.